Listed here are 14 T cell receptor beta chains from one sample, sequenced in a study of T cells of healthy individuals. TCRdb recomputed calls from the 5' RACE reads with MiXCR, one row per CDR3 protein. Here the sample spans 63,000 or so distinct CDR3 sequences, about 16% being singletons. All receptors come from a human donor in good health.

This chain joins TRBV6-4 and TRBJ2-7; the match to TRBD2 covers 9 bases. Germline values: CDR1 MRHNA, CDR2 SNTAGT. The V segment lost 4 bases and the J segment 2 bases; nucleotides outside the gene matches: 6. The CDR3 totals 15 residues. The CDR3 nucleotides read TGTGCCAGCAGTGTTCTTGCGGGGGGGCCCTACGAGCAGTACTTC. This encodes CASSVLAGGPYEQYF.

Here the CDR3 reads CASSLRRTGNEQFF. The CDR3 DNA sequence: TGTGCCAGCAGCTTAAGACGGACGGGGAATGAGCAGTTCTTC. The chain combines TRBV7-6 with TRBJ2-1, with a weak D call TRBD2 (5 bases). Germline assignment: CDR1 SGHVS and CDR2 FNYEAQ. The CDR3 runs to 14 residues. Trimming stripped 2 bases from V and 7 bases from J, with 12 bases between.

CDR3 amino acids: CASSPLWVPGELFF. For the CDR3, the DNA is TGTGCCAGCAGCCCGCTGTGGGTACCCGGGGAGCTGTTTTTT. This chain links TRBV7-2 with TRBJ2-2; D gene uncertain. CDR3 length: 14 amino acids. The ends were cut back, 5 bases at V and 6 bases at J, with 13 bases in the middle. The germline V gene has CDR1 SGHTA and CDR2 FQGNSA.

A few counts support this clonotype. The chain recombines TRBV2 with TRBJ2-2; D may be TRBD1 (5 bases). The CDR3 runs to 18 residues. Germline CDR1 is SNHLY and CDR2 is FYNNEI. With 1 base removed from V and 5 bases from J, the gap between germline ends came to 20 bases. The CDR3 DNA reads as TGTGCCAGCAGTGAAGGCCGCCGACAGTTAGGAAGAACCGGGGAGCTGTTTTTT. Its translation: CASSEGRRQLGRTGELFF. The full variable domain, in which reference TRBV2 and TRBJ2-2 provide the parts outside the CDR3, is EPEVTQTPSHQVTQMGQEVILRCVPISNHLYFYWYRQILGQKVEFLVSFYNNEISEKSEIFDDQFSVERPDGSNFTLKIRSTKLEDSAMYFCASSEGRRQLGRTGELFFGEGSRLTVL.

The CDR3 nucleotides are TGTGCCACCAGAGAACGGAGCTCTGGAAACACCATATATTTT. Protein sequence: CATRERSSGNTIYF. The V call is TRBV15, the J call TRBJ1-3; D ambiguous. Germline V gene lookup returns CDR1 LNHNV and CDR2 YYDKDF (reference sequence). CDR3 length equals 14 residues. V gave up 6 bases and J gave up 0 bases, with 9 bases separating them.

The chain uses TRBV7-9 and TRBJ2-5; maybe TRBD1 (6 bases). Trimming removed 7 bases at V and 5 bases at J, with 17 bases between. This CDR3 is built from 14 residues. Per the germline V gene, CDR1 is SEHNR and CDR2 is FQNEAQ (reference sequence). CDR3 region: CASTRYREGETQYF. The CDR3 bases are TGTGCCAGCACCCGTTACAGGGAAGGGGAGACCCAGTACTTC.

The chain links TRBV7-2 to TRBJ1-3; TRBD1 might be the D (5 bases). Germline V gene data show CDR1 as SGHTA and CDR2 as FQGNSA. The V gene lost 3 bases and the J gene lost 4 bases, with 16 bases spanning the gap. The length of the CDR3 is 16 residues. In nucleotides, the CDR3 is TGTGCCAGCAGCTTGACCGGGGCCCTCCGGGGAAACACCATATATTTT. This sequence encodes CASSLTGALRGNTIYF.

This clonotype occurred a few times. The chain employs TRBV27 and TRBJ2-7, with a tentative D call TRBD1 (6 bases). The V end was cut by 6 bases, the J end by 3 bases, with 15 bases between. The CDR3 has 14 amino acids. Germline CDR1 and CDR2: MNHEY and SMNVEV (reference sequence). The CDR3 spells CASSPANRDYEQYF. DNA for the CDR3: TGTGCCAGCAGCCCGGCGAACAGGGACTACGAGCAGTACTTC.

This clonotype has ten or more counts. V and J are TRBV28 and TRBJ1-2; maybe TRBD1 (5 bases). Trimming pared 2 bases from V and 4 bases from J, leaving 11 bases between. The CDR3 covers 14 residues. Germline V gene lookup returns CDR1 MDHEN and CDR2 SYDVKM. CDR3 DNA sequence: TGTGCCAGCAGTTTAACAGGACCTAGCTATGGCTACACCTTC. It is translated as CASSLTGPSYGYTF.

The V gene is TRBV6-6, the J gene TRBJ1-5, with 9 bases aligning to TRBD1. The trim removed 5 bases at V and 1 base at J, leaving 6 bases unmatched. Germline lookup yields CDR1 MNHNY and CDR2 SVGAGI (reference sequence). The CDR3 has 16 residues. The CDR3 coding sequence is TGTGCCAGCAGTACTACCGGACAGGGGAGCAATCAGCCCCAGCATTTT. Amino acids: CASSTTGQGSNQPQHF.

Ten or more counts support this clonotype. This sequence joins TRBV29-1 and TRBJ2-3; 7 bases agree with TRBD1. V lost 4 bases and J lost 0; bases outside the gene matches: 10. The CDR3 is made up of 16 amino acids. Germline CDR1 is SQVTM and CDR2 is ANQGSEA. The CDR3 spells CSVGQGFITSTDTQYF. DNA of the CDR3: TGCAGCGTTGGACAGGGCTTTATAACTAGCACAGATACGCAGTATTTT.

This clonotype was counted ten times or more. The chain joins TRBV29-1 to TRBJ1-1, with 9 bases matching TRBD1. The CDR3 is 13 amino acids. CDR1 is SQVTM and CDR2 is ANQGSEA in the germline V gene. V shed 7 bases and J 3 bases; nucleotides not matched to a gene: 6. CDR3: CSGNRGPYTEAFF. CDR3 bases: TGCAGCGGTAACAGGGGGCCCTACACTGAAGCTTTCTTT.

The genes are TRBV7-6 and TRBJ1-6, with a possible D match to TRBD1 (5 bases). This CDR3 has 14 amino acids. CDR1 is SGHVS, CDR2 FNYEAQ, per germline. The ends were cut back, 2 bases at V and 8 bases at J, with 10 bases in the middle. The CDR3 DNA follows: TGTGCCAGCAGCTTAAAGGAAGGGGATTCACCCCTCCACTTT. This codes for CASSLKEGDSPLHF.

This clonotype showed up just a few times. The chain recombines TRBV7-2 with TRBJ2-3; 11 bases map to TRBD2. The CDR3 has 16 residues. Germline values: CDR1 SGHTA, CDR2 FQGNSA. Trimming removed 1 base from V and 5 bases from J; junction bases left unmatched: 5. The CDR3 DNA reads TGTGCCAGCAGCTTAGAGGGGACTAGCGGAGGAGATACGCAGTATTTT. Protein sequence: CASSLEGTSGGDTQYF.